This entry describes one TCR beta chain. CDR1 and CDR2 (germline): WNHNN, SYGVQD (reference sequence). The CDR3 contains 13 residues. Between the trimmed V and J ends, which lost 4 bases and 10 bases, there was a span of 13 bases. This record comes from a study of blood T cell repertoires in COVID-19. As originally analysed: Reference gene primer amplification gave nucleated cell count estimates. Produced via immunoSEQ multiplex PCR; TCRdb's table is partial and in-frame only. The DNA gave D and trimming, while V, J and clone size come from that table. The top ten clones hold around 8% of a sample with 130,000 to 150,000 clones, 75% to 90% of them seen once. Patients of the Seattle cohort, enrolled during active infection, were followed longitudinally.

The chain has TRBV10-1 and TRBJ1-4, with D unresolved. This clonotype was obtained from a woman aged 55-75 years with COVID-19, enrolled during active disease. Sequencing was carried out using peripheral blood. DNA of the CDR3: TGCGCCAGCAGTGCGGGGTCTCGGGGAAAACTGTTTTTT. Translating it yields CASSAGSRGKLFF.